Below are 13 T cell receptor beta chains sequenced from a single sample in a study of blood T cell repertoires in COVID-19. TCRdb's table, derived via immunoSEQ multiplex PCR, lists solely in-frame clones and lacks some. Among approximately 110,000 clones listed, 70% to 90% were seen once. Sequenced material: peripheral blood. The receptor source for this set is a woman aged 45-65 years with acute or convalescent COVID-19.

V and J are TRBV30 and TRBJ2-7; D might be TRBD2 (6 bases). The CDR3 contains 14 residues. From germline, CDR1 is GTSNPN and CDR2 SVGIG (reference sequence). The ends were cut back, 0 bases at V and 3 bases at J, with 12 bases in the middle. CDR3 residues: CAWSVRGNHYEQYF. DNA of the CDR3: TGTGCCTGGAGTGTACGCGGGAACCACTACGAGCAGTACTTC.

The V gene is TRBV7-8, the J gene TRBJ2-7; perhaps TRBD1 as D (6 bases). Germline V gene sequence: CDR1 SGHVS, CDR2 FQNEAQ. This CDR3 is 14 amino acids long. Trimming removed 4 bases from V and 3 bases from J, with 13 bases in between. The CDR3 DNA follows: TGTGCCAGCAGCTCCACGGACAGAAGCTACGAGCAGTACTTC. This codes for CASSSTDRSYEQYF.

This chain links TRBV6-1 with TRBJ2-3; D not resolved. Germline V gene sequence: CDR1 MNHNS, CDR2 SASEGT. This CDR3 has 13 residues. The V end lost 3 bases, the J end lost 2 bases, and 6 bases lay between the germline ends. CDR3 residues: CASSDEYTDTQYF. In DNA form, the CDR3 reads TGTGCCAGCAGTGATGAGTACACAGATACGCAGTATTTT.

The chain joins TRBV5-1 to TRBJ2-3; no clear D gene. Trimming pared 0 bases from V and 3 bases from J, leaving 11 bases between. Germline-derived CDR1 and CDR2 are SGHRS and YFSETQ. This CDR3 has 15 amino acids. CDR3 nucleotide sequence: TGCGCCAGCAGCTTGGCCCTAGACTCGACAGATACGCAGTATTTT. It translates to CASSLALDSTDTQYF.

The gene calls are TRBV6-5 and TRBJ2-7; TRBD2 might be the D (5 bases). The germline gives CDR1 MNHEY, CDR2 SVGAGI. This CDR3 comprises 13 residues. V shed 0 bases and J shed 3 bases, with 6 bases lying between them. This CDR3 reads CASSYSGSYEQYF. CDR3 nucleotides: TGTGCCAGCAGTTACTCAGGGAGCTACGAGCAGTACTTC.

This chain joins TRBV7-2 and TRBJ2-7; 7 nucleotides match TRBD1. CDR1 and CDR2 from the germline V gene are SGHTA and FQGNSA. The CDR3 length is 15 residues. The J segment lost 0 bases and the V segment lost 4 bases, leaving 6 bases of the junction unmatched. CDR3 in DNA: TGTGCCAGCAGCTCCTCGACAGGGACCTCCTACGAGCAGTACTTC. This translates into CASSSSTGTSYEQYF.

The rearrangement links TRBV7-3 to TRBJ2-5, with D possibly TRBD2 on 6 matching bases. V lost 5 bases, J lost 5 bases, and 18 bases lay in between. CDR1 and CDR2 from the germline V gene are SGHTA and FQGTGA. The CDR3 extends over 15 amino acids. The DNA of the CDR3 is TGTGCCAGCAGCCTTACGGGCGGGGCAGGGGAGACCCAGTACTTC. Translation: CASSLTGGAGETQYF.

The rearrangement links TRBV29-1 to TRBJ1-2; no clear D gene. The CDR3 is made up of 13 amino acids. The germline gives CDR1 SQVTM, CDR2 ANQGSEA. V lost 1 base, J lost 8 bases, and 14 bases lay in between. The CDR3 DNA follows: TGCAGCGTTGAAGCAGGAGGGTTTAAGGGCTACACCTTC. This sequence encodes CSVEAGGFKGYTF.

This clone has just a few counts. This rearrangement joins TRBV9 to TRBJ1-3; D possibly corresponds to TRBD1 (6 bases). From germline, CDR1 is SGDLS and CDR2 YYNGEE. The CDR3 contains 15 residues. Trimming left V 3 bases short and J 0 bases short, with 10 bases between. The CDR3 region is CASSEGHYSGNTIYF. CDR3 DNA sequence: TGTGCCAGCAGCGAGGGACACTACTCTGGAAACACCATATATTTT.

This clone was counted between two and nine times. The chain's CDR3 is CAISEPGNYGYTF. In nucleotides, the CDR3 is TGTGCCATCAGTGAGCCGGGGAACTATGGCTACACCTTC. The rearrangement joins TRBV10-3 to TRBJ1-2, with no clear D. Trimming cost V 2 bases and J 2 bases, with 6 bases left between them. Germline V gene sequence: CDR1 ENHRY, CDR2 SYGVKD. The CDR3 is 13 residues long.

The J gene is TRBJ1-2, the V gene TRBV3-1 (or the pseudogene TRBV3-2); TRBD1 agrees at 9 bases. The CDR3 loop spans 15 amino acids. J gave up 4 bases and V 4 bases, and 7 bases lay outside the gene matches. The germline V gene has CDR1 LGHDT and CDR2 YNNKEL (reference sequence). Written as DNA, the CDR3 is TGTGCCAGCAGCCCCGGGACAGGGATTATCTATGGCTACACCTTC. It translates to CASSPGTGIIYGYTF.

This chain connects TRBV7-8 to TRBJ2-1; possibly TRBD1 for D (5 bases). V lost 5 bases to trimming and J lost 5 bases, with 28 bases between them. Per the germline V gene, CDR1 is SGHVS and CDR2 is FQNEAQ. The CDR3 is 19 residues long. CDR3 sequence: CASSTRVRIVGHSHNEQFF. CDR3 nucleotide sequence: TGTGCCAGCAGCACCCGGGTGCGCATAGTCGGACATTCGCACAATGAGCAGTTCTTC.

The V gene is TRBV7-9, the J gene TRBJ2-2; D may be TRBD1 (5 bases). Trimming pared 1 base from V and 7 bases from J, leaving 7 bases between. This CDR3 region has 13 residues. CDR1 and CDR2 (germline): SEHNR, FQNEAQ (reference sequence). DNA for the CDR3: TGTGCCAGCAGCTTAGGGGGCGACGGGGAGCTGTTTTTT. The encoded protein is CASSLGGDGELFF.